The subject of this entry is one T cell receptor beta chain. This specimen comes from a study of siplizumab effects on memory and regulatory T cells. Data came from immunoSEQ multiplex PCR; TCRdb stores just in-frame clones and leaves some out. This table has under 70,000 clones, around 80% appearing once. The material sequenced was memory CD4+ T cells sorted from blood. The clonotype was recovered from a human donor in good health.

CDR3 in DNA: TGTGCCAGCAGCTTAAACAGATATGAAGCTTTCTTT. This codes for CASSLNRYEAFF. V is TRBV11-2 and J is TRBJ1-1, with D uncertain. The CDR3 is made up of 12 amino acids. The ends were cut back, 2 bases at V and 7 bases at J, with 8 bases in the middle. The V gene's germline CDR1 is SGHAT and CDR2 FQNNGV.